The next 20 T cell receptor beta chains were all read from a single sample in a study of blood T cell repertoires in COVID-19. Sequenced by immunoSEQ multiplex PCR; TCRdb stores in-frame clones only, minus some. The data hold about 200,000 clones, with 75% to 90% observed a single time. The material sequenced was peripheral blood. These receptors all stem from a human donor in a cohort sampled during active COVID-19.

In the case of this clone: Different DNA sequences within this sample yield the same CDR3. This chain links TRBV18 with TRBJ1-2, with TRBD1 as a possible D gene (5 bases). V was pared by 4 bases and J by 9 bases, with 15 bases between. The CDR3 has 13 residues. Germline CDR1 is KGHSH and CDR2 is LQKENI. CDR3 region: CASSQQDQGSYTF. DNA of the CDR3: TGTGCCAGCTCACAACAGGATCAGGGTAGCTACACCTTC.

The chain joins TRBV29-1 to TRBJ1-2, with 7 bases matching TRBD1. V lost 6 bases to trimming and J lost 1 base; unmatched junction nucleotides: 5. Germline loops: CDR1 SQVTM, CDR2 ANQGSEA. The length of the CDR3 is 13 residues. CDR3 amino acids: CSVIQGNNYGYTF. The CDR3 DNA reads TGCAGCGTGATACAGGGGAATAACTATGGCTACACCTTC.

The V gene is TRBV6-6, the J gene TRBJ1-1; tentative D call: TRBD1 (5 bases). Germline lookup yields CDR1 MNHNY and CDR2 SVGAGI (reference sequence). The ends were cut back, 6 bases at V and 2 bases at J, with 13 bases in the middle. The CDR3 runs to 14 residues. CDR3 protein: CASSPDGGNTEAFF. The CDR3 region has the DNA TGTGCCAGCAGCCCGGACGGGGGAAACACTGAAGCTTTCTTT.

This chain joins TRBV13 and TRBJ1-1; D unclear. This CDR3 is built from 15 residues. Trimming left V 2 bases short and J 1 base short, with 11 bases between. CDR1 is PRHDT, CDR2 FYEKMQ, per germline (reference sequence). For the CDR3, the DNA is TGTGCCAGCAGCTTATTCATGGAGAGGAACACTGAAGCTTTCTTT. Amino acid sequence: CASSLFMERNTEAFF. The full variable domain, completed using reference TRBV13 and TRBJ1-1, is AAGVIQSPRHLIKEKRETATLKCYPIPRHDTVYWYQQGPGQDPQFLISFYEKMQSDKGSIPDRFSAQQFSDYHSELNMSSLELGDSALYFCASSLFMERNTEAFFGQGTRLTVV.

This chain joins TRBV28 and TRBJ1-2; no clear D gene. The V end was cut by 4 bases, the J end by 4 bases, with 16 bases between. Germline V lookup: CDR1 MDHEN, CDR2 SYDVKM. The CDR3 has 15 residues. CDR3 DNA sequence: TGTGCCAGCAGTTCGTTGGGTGGTGGAGGCTATGGCTACACCTTC. Its translation: CASSSLGGGGYGYTF.

The chain combines TRBV4-3 with TRBJ1-3; D call uncertain. The CDR3 is made up of 15 amino acids. Trimming took 0 bases from V and 0 from J, leaving 6 bases between them. Germline CDR1 reads LGHNA; CDR2 reads YSLEER. This chain's CDR3 is CASSQDSISGNTIYF. Here the CDR3 DNA reads TGCGCCAGCAGCCAAGATTCCATCTCTGGAAACACCATATATTTT.

There are a few counts of this clone. The rearrangement joins TRBV19 to TRBJ2-7, with 10 bases fitting TRBD2. CDR1 is LNHDA, CDR2 SQIVND, per germline (reference sequence). The CDR3 totals 15 residues. The V and J ends lost 3 bases and 4 bases, in that order; junction bases with no gene match: 6. CDR3 DNA sequence: TGTGCCAGTAGTATCAGTCTAGCGGGAGTGTACGAGCAGTACTTC. This encodes CASSISLAGVYEQYF.

The chain combines TRBV7-2 with TRBJ2-5; 8 positions agree with TRBD2. Germline V gene lookup returns CDR1 SGHTA and CDR2 FQGNSA. The CDR3 has 16 amino acids. With 7 bases clipped from V and 5 bases from J, the junction kept 15 bases outside the gene matches. This CDR3 reads CASTPGVLAVQETQYF. The CDR3 DNA reads TGTGCCAGCACCCCTGGGGTACTAGCGGTACAGGAGACCCAGTACTTC.

J is TRBJ1-1 and V is TRBV7-2; weak D call: TRBD1 (5 bases). The CDR3 totals 15 residues. Trimming left V 1 base short and J 1 base short, with 10 bases between. CDR1 and CDR2 (germline): SGHTA, FQGNSA. The CDR3: CASSLEWTKNTEAFF. CDR3 DNA: TGTGCCAGCAGCTTAGAATGGACAAAGAACACTGAAGCTTTCTTT.

CDR3 amino acids: CASSFYGSMYGYTF. For the CDR3, the DNA is TGTGCCAGCAGTTTTTATGGCAGTATGTATGGCTACACCTTC. V gene TRBV27 combines with J gene TRBJ1-2; no definite D call. Trimming shortened V by 3 bases and J by 5 bases, and 13 bases separated the two germline ends. The CDR3 consists of 14 residues. CDR1 is MNHEY, CDR2 SMNVEV, per germline (reference sequence).

This clone was picked up one time. V and J are TRBV6-4 and TRBJ1-2; 8 bases are shared with TRBD1. From germline, CDR1 is MRHNA and CDR2 SNTAGT. CDR3 length: 14 residues. After removal of 0 bases from V and 7 bases from J, the junction contained 4 bases not matched to a gene. The CDR3 bases are TGTGCCAGCAGTGACTCTGGACAGGGCGGTGGCTACACCTTC. Protein: CASSDSGQGGGYTF.

The rearrangement uses TRBV28 and TRBJ1-3; 9 nucleotides line up with TRBD1. V shed 1 base, J shed 1 base, and the junction held 5 bases outside the gene matches. Germline loops: CDR1 MDHEN, CDR2 SYDVKM. This CDR3 comprises 17 residues. CDR3 sequence (DNA): TGTGCCAGCAGTTTATTTGGGACAGGGAAATCTGGAAACACCATATATTTT. Its protein product is CASSLFGTGKSGNTIYF. Full variable domain (outside the CDR3, taken from reference TRBV28 and TRBJ1-3): DVKVTQSSRYLVKRTGEKVFLECVQDMDHENMFWYRQDPGLGLRLIYFSYDVKMKEKGDIPEGYSVSREKKERFSLILESASTNQTSMYLCASSLFGTGKSGNTIYFGEGSWLTVV.

The chain combines TRBV11-2 with TRBJ1-2; 10 bases fit TRBD1. This CDR3 comprises 17 residues. Germline V gene data show CDR1 as SGHAT and CDR2 as FQNNGV. J was trimmed by 4 bases and V by 4 bases; bases with no gene match: 12. In nucleotides, the CDR3 is TGTGCCAGCAGCTGGGACAGGGGAGGTTCGGGGGCCTATGGCTACACCTTC. As protein: CASSWDRGGSGAYGYTF.

The chain employs TRBV7-2 and TRBJ1-5; no clear D. Deletions cut 2 bases from V and 1 base from J, with 9 bases between. In germline, CDR1 is SGHTA, CDR2 FQGNSA. The CDR3 has 15 residues. The CDR3 reads CASSLQSTSNQPQHF. The CDR3, as DNA: TGTGCCAGCAGCTTACAATCCACAAGCAATCAGCCCCAGCATTTT.

This sequence joins TRBV7-8 and TRBJ2-7, with 8 bases fitting TRBD1. The CDR3 consists of 15 residues. The ends lost 4 bases at V and 0 bases at J; junction bases unmatched: 5. CDR1 SGHVS and CDR2 FQNEAQ come from the germline V gene. CDR3 in amino acids: CASSWYRGDSYEQYF. The CDR3 DNA reads TGTGCCAGCAGCTGGTACAGGGGGGACTCCTACGAGCAGTACTTC.

V gene TRBV18 combines with J gene TRBJ1-1, with D uncertain. CDR1 is KGHSH and CDR2 is LQKENI in the germline V gene. V shed 5 bases and J shed 0 bases, with 10 bases lying between them. This CDR3 region has 14 residues. The CDR3 coding sequence is TGTGCCAGCTCAATTGCCGGGGTGAACACTGAAGCTTTCTTT. Encoded protein: CASSIAGVNTEAFF.

The genes are TRBV30 and TRBJ1-2; D is uncertain. The germline V gene encodes CDR1 GTSNPN and CDR2 SVGIG (reference sequence). V dropped 5 bases and J dropped 8 bases, with 18 bases sitting between them. This CDR3 spans 13 amino acids. The CDR3 reads CAWGMPGKGGYTF. As DNA, the CDR3 is TGTGCCTGGGGCATGCCGGGGAAAGGCGGCTACACCTTC.

The chain couples TRBV7-9 to TRBJ1-5, with D possibly being TRBD1 (6 bases). V lost 5 bases and J lost 0, with 14 bases in between. CDR3 size: 16 residues. Germline V lookup: CDR1 SEHNR, CDR2 FQNEAQ (reference sequence). In DNA, the CDR3 is TGTGCCAGCAGCCCGGTGACAGGACATAGCAATCAGCCCCAGCATTTT. Residues: CASSPVTGHSNQPQHF.

The CDR3 loop is CASSLMTGKYSNQPQHF. CDR3 nucleotide sequence: TGTGCCAGCAGCCTAATGACAGGGAAATATAGCAATCAGCCCCAGCATTTT. The chain joins TRBV28 to TRBJ1-5, with TRBD1 matching over 7 bases. The germline gives CDR1 MDHEN, CDR2 SYDVKM. Unmatched junction bases numbered 11, after V lost 6 bases and J lost 0 bases. The CDR3 consists of 17 residues.

This sequence joins TRBV7-9 and TRBJ2-4, with D maybe TRBD1 (5 bases). Per the germline V gene, CDR1 is SEHNR and CDR2 is FQNEAQ (reference sequence). Trimming took off 3 bases at V and 3 bases at J, with 18 bases between the two ends. CDR3 size: 17 residues. The chain's CDR3 is CASSFGPQGRVKNIQYF. The CDR3 region has the DNA TGTGCCAGCAGCTTTGGCCCCCAGGGAAGGGTCAAAAACATTCAGTACTTC.